This T cell receptor beta chain stems from a study of neurological immune-mediated disorders. Specified time point: technical triplicate 2. There are many counts of this clonotype. The CDR3 is 14 amino acids. V shed 1 base and J shed 5 bases, with 14 bases lying between them. Looked up from germline, CDR1 is DFQATT and CDR2 is SNEGSKA (reference sequence). 5'RACE with 10-nucleotide random UMIs produced the cDNA. TCRdb re-called the 5' RACE reads through MiXCR, storing one row per CDR3 protein. The table includes about 55,000 distinct CDR3 sequences, less than 25% detected once. The sequence was obtained from a man aged 55-75 years with HTLV-1-associated myelopathy (HAM/TSP). The chain joins TRBV20-1 to TRBJ1-2; a possible D gene is TRBD1 (5 bases). Sequencing used PBMCs. The CDR3 DNA sequence: TGCAGTGCTAGAGTCACGGGGGTCCGGTATGGCTACACCTTC. It yields the protein CSARVTGVRYGYTF.